The T cell receptor beta chain described here comes from a study of graft-versus-host responses after intestinal transplantation. Only in-frame clones appear in the TCRdb table, and some are missing; sequencing was by immunoSEQ multiplex PCR. This table has under 140,000 clones, about 93% appearing once. Germline V lookup: CDR1 MNHEY, CDR2 SVGAGI. V lost 3 bases, J lost 5 bases, and 10 bases lay in between. This CDR3 is built from 13 residues. Concerning this clone itself: Its antigen is not known.

The chain has TRBV6-5 and TRBJ1-2; no clear D gene. Sequenced material: unstimulated CD8+ T cells sorted from spleen or lymph node cells, taken before intestinal transplant. This TCR came from a human donor who received an intestinal transplant. The CDR3, as DNA: TGTGCCAGCAGTTATGGCAGGACTTATGGCTACACCTTC. Amino acids: CASSYGRTYGYTF.